The 20 T cell receptor beta chains presented below share a single source sample, sequenced in a study of cytomegalovirus exposure and HLA in healthy donors. The study ran its PCR with 60 Vbeta and 13 Jbeta primers. Measured with immunoSEQ multiplex PCR; TCRdb has only the in-frame clones, and not every one. This table lists around 120,000 clones. Sample: PBMCs. These receptors were obtained from a man aged 50 to 60 in good health and CMV-seronegative.

This chain connects TRBV5-1 to TRBJ1-2; D may be TRBD1 (6 bases). The germline CDR1 and CDR2 sequences are SGHRS and YFSETQ. The CDR3 has 14 residues. V was cut by 4 bases and J by 8 bases, with 18 bases left in between. This CDR3 is CASSPITGRYGYTF. The CDR3 DNA sequence: TGCGCCAGCAGCCCGATTACAGGGCGGTACGGCTACACCTTC.

The chain is built from TRBV29-1 and TRBJ1-1; TRBD1 might be the D (5 bases). V lost 1 base to trimming and J lost 8 bases, with 8 bases between them. This CDR3 comprises 11 residues. Germline V gives CDR1 SQVTM, CDR2 ANQGSEA. DNA for the CDR3: TGCAGCGTTGAAGGGGGCCCAGAAGCTTTCTTT. It codes for CSVEGGPEAFF.

The rearrangement uses TRBV4-1 and TRBJ2-7; 8 bases are shared with TRBD1. CDR1 MGHRA and CDR2 YSYEKL come from the germline V gene. CDR3 size: 16 residues. V dropped 5 bases and J dropped 2; count of bases not matched to a gene: 11. CDR3 sequence: CASSEGSTGAAYEQYF. The CDR3 bases are TGCGCCAGCAGCGAAGGATCGACAGGGGCCGCCTACGAGCAGTACTTC.

The chain recombines TRBV19 with TRBJ1-2; D may be TRBD1 (6 bases). CDR3 length: 13 residues. V dropped 8 bases and J dropped 4 bases, with 14 bases sitting between them. Germline assignment: CDR1 LNHDA and CDR2 SQIVND (reference sequence). The CDR3 coding sequence is TGTGCCAGTCGTTCTAGGGGGTTCTATGGCTACACCTTC. Amino acid sequence: CASRSRGFYGYTF.

This chain links TRBV9 with TRBJ1-1; D remains unclear. This CDR3 spans 17 amino acids. V lost 4 bases, J lost 0 bases, and 19 bases lay in between. Germline V CDR1 and CDR2: SGDLS, YYNGEE. CDR3: CASSPAPSLTMNTEAFF. CDR3 DNA sequence: TGTGCCAGCAGCCCAGCACCCTCCCTGACTATGAACACTGAAGCTTTCTTT.

This chain joins TRBV6-5 and TRBJ1-1, with D hard to call. Per germline, CDR1 MNHEY and CDR2 SVGAGI. Trimming pared 2 bases from V and 4 bases from J, leaving 14 bases between. The CDR3 extends over 15 amino acids. CDR3 protein: CASSYTPEVGTEAFF. The CDR3 DNA is TGTGCCAGCAGTTACACCCCTGAGGTAGGCACTGAAGCTTTCTTT.

The rearrangement joins TRBV5-4 to TRBJ1-2, with D possibly TRBD1 on 5 matching bases. V lost 3 bases and J lost 1, with 10 bases in between. The CDR3 consists of 14 residues. The germline V gene encodes CDR1 SGHNT and CDR2 YYREEE (reference sequence). The CDR3, as DNA: TGTGCCAGCAGCTATGACAGTCTTAACTATGGCTACACCTTC. As protein: CASSYDSLNYGYTF.

The chain is built from TRBV5-1 and TRBJ1-2; the D is unclear. Per the germline V gene, CDR1 is SGHRS and CDR2 is YFSETQ. The V gene lost 3 bases and the J gene lost 3 bases, with 12 bases spanning the gap. The CDR3 length is 14 residues. CDR3: CASSSGGSDYGYTF. Written as DNA, the CDR3 is TGCGCCAGCAGCTCGGGAGGGTCGGACTATGGCTACACCTTC.

The rearrangement uses TRBV7-9 and TRBJ2-1; 8 bases are a match to TRBD1. The CDR3 is 15 amino acids. With 5 bases clipped from V and 2 bases from J, the junction kept 5 bases outside the gene matches. Germline V gene lookup returns CDR1 SEHNR and CDR2 FQNEAQ (reference sequence). The CDR3 DNA sequence: TGTGCCAGCAGCCCTGACAGGGGTACCTACAATGAGCAGTTCTTC. As protein: CASSPDRGTYNEQFF.

CDR3 amino acids: CSAGYLDYGYTF. CDR3 DNA sequence: TGCAGCGCCGGGTACCTGGACTATGGCTACACCTTC. V usage is TRBV29-1 and J usage is TRBJ1-2; D is unresolved. CDR3 length equals 12 residues. The germline V gene encodes CDR1 SQVTM and CDR2 ANQGSEA. V was shortened by 7 bases and J by 3 bases, with 12 bases between the two germline ends.

The chain couples TRBV4-1 to TRBJ1-6; D possibly corresponds to TRBD1 (5 bases). This CDR3 has 14 residues. V lost 6 bases and J 9 bases, leaving 15 bases between the germline ends. Germline V gene lookup returns CDR1 MGHRA and CDR2 YSYEKL. For the CDR3, the DNA is TGCGCCAGCAGTCAAATACCGGGACTTTCACCCCTCCACTTT. Protein product: CASSQIPGLSPLHF.

This chain connects TRBV5-1 to TRBJ1-1; 10 positions agree with TRBD1. Germline V gene data show CDR1 as SGHRS and CDR2 as YFSETQ. V lost 5 bases to trimming and J lost 0 bases; unmatched junction nucleotides: 7. CDR3 size: 16 residues. CDR3 sequence: CASREGQGGMNTEAFF. Written as DNA, the CDR3 is TGCGCCAGCAGAGAAGGACAGGGGGGAATGAACACTGAAGCTTTCTTT.

The chain couples TRBV5-4 to TRBJ2-7; D is undetermined. The germline gives CDR1 SGHNT, CDR2 YYREEE (reference sequence). V dropped 0 bases and J dropped 2 bases, with 12 bases sitting between them. This CDR3 contains 15 residues. The CDR3 sequence is CASSLAVGPTYEQYF. The CDR3 bases are TGTGCCAGCAGCTTGGCCGTGGGCCCCACCTACGAGCAGTACTTC.

The chain links TRBV11-3 to TRBJ2-1; 7 nucleotides agree with TRBD1. The CDR3 is 16 residues long. The J segment lost 2 bases and the V segment lost 5 bases, leaving 9 bases of the junction unmatched. Germline loops: CDR1 SGHNT, CDR2 YENEEA. The CDR3 DNA reads TGTGCCAGCAGCACCCAGGGACAGCTTGCCTACAATGAGCAGTTCTTC. It encodes CASSTQGQLAYNEQFF.

The V call is TRBV19, the J call TRBJ1-1; weak D call: TRBD1 (6 bases). The CDR3 has 13 amino acids. Trimming took off 8 bases at V and 9 bases at J, with 19 bases between the two ends. Germline loops: CDR1 LNHDA, CDR2 SQIVND (reference sequence). CDR3 sequence reads: CASSSTGQFKAFF. The CDR3 nucleotides read TGTGCCAGTTCCTCAACAGGGCAGTTTAAAGCTTTCTTT.

V and J are TRBV29-1 and TRBJ1-1, with D possibly matching TRBD1 (5 bases). Germline CDR1 and CDR2: SQVTM and ANQGSEA. V lost 4 bases to trimming and J lost 2 bases, with 8 bases between them. The CDR3 runs to 12 residues. CDR3 coding DNA: TGCAGCGTTGCCAGGGCCAACACTGAAGCTTTCTTT. This gives the protein CSVARANTEAFF.

This chain uses TRBV5-1 with TRBJ2-2; D is undetermined. Between the trimmed V and J ends, which lost 0 bases and 2 bases, there was a span of 5 bases. The CDR3 loop spans 14 amino acids. The germline CDR1 and CDR2 sequences are SGHRS and YFSETQ. The CDR3 sequence: CASSLVGNTGELFF. CDR3 coding DNA: TGCGCCAGCAGCTTGGTCGGTAACACCGGGGAGCTGTTTTTT.

This chain connects TRBV5-6 to TRBJ2-2; 10 bases agree with TRBD1. The germline gives CDR1 SGHDT, CDR2 YYEEEE. This CDR3 comprises 14 residues. V lost 4 bases and J lost 7; bases outside the gene matches: 4. This CDR3 reads CASSPTGGHGELFF. In DNA, the CDR3 is TGTGCCAGCAGCCCGACAGGGGGCCACGGGGAGCTGTTTTTT.

This rearrangement joins TRBV6-5 to TRBJ1-1, with D possibly TRBD1 on 6 matching bases. The germline V and J ends were trimmed by 5 bases and 5 bases, with 12 bases remaining between them. The CDR3 sequence is 13 residues long. The germline gives CDR1 MNHEY, CDR2 SVGAGI. The CDR3, as DNA: TGTGCCAGCAGTCAGACAGGAAGAACTGAAGCTTTCTTT. It yields the protein CASSQTGRTEAFF.

V is TRBV4-3 and J is TRBJ1-1; TRBD1 matches at 8 bases. This CDR3 region has 13 residues. V lost 2 bases and J lost 11; bases outside the gene matches: 7. Germline values: CDR1 LGHNA, CDR2 YSLEER. CDR3 nucleotides: TGCGCCAGCAGCCAACAAAAGGGACAGGTGGCTTTCTTT. Translated, it gives CASSQQKGQVAFF.